Reported below is one TCR beta chain. The data are from a study of blood T cell repertoires in COVID-19. The study drew participants aged about 18 to 89 years from about two dozen US areas. Study processing details: Amplification of reference gene primers was used by the study to estimate nucleated cell counts. Assay used: immunoSEQ multiplex PCR; TCRdb lists only in-frame clones, some missing. Clonal size and the V and J genes are those of that table, whereas D and trimming came from the DNA. This sample has about 200,000 clones; around 86% occur once, and the top ten carry 3.5% to 4%. This CDR3 region has 16 residues. The germline V gene has CDR1 SGHAT and CDR2 FQNNGV. The trim removed 3 bases at V and 0 bases at J, leaving 3 bases unmatched.

V usage is TRBV11-2 and J usage is TRBJ2-1; 9 nucleotides align to TRBD2. Sequencing was carried out using PBMCs or T cells enriched from blood (not recorded which). This clonotype was obtained from a woman in her thirties or forties with acute COVID-19. The CDR3 DNA reads as TGTGCCAGCAGCTTGACTAGCGGCAACTCCTACAATGAGCAGTTCTTC. Translating it yields CASSLTSGNSYNEQFF.